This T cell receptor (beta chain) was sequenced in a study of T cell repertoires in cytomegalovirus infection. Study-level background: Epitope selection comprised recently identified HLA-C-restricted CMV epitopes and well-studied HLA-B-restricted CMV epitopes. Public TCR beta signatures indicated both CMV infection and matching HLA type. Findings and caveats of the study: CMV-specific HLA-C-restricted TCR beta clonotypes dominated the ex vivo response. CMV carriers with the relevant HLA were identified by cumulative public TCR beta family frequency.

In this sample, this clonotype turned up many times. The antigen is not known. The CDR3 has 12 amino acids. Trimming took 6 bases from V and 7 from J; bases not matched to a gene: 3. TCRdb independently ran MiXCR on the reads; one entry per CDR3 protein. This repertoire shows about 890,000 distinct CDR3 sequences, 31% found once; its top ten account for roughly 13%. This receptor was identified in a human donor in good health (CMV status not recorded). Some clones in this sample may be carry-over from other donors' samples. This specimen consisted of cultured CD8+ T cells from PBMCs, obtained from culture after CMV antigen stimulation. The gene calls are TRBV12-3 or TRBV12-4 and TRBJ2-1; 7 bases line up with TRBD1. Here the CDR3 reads CASSSGGNEQFF. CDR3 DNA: TGTGCCAGCAGCTCAGGGGGAAATGAGCAGTTCTTC.